This T cell receptor (beta chain) was retrieved from a study of T cell repertoires in cytomegalovirus infection (dated by TCRdb to the late 2010s). Some background on the complete study: Recently identified HLA-C-restricted CMV epitopes, whose presentation resists viral immunomodulation, were targeted by peptide stimulations together with well-studied HLA-B-restricted epitopes. Donor HLA type was relevant to the analysis, because carriage of CMV infection together with the matching HLA type was indicated by public TCR beta signatures. The investigation overall reported the following: The ex vivo response was dominated by HLA-C-restricted CMV-specific TCR beta clonotypes, and the single most frequent clonotype in two of eight donors was supplied by these HLA-C-restricted clonotypes. Cumulative frequency of public TCR beta family members discriminated carriers of CMV infection plus the relevant HLA type in this cohort and an independent 352-donor cohort.

The treatment or condition label here, explained by the study, means: in vitro stimulation with specific CMV peptide epitopes to enrich CMV-specific T cells. The CDR3 measures 16 amino acids from cysteine to phenylalanine. Of all the DNA, just the CDR3 is kept, 48 bases in frame from base 1. Reading the germline V gene gives CDR1 MGHRA and CDR2 YSYEKL. Between the V and J ends, shortened by 4 bases and 6 bases respectively, the junction contains 20 bases. Sequencing instrument: Illumina HiSeq 1500. In TCRdb, the public reads were trimmed at Q25 with fastp and aligned with MiXCR, with productive beta chains retained. Every distinct CDR3 protein forms one entry, paired with its most common genes and DNA. Within this sample are 750,000 to 900,000 distinct CDR3 sequences, with 25% to 30% of them counted one time only. The top ten clones comprise about an eighth of the sample. A note on this clonotype: Which antigen it targets is not known. No much larger clone exists at a distance of one base, and base qualities are not known.

The source was cultured CD8+ T cells from PBMCs, collected from culture after CMV antigen stimulation. The rearrangement joined TRBV4-1 to TRBJ2-3; the D gene cannot be named for sure. This receptor was obtained from a human donor in good health (CMV status not recorded). Some clones in this sample may be carry-over from other donors' samples. The sequence in DNA is TGCGCCAGCAGCCGACAAAGATCCCCAGGCCCTGATACGCAGTATTTT. Its translation reads: CASSRQRSPGPDTQYF.